This TCR beta chain was captured in a study of T cell repertoires in ileal Crohn's disease. Study observations and caveats: Endoscopic recurrence occurred in every patient whose clonality exceeded 26.8%. Clonal expansions were more frequent in active smokers than non-smokers at surgery.

As for this clone: Antigen unknown.

The repertoire was sequenced with immunoSEQ multiplex PCR; TCRdb's copy has only in-frame clones and lacks some. The sample holds around 6,700 clones; roughly 80% are singletons and the top ten take around a sixth. This CDR3 contains 13 residues. CDR1 GTSNPN and CDR2 SVGIG come from the germline V gene (reference sequence). Trimming took off 4 bases at V and 6 bases at J, with 15 bases between the two ends. Eligibility required adulthood, ileal or ileocolonic Crohn's disease and indicated ileocolonic resection. This clonotype was obtained from an adult with Crohn's disease. This chain connects TRBV30 to TRBJ1-2; tentatively, D is TRBD1 (5 bases). Sequencing used ileal tissue. CDR3 protein: CAWTPGPGHGYTF. CDR3 sequence (DNA): TGTGCCTGGACCCCAGGGCCCGGGCATGGCTACACCTTC.